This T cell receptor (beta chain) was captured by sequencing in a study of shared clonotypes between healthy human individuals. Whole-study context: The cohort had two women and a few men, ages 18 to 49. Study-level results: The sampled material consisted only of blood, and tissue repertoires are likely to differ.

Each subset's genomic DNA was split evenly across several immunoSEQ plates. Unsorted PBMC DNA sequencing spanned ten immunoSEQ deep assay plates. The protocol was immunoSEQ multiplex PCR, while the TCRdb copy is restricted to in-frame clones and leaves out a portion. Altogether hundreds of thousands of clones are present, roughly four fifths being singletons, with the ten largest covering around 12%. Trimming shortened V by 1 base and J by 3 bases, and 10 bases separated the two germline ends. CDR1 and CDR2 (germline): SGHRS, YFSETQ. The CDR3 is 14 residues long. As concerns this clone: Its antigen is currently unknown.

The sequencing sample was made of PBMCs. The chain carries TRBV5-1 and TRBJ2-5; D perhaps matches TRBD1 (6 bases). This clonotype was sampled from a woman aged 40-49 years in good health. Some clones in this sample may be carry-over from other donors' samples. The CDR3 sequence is CASSLSGGEETQYF. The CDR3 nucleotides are TGCGCCAGCAGCTTGTCTGGGGGCGAAGAGACCCAGTACTTC.